What follows are 21 T cell receptor beta chains derived from one specimen sequenced in a study of T-cell memory formation after mild COVID-19. TCRdb re-called the 5' RACE reads through MiXCR, storing one row per CDR3 protein. Of almost 250,000 distinct CDR3 sequences in the sample, 15% to 19% were seen once. Material: PBMCs or a T cell subset sorted from them (not recorded which). The source is an adult woman who had mild COVID-19 (a few samples of this study predate the infection). Cell type and time point are not known.

At least ten counts were recorded for this clonotype. The V gene is TRBV12-3 or TRBV12-4, the J gene TRBJ1-3; TRBD1 aligns across 8 bases. The length of the CDR3 is 17 residues. After removal of 5 bases from V and 1 base from J, the junction contained 10 bases not matched to a gene. The CDR3 spells CASSPRTGSKSGNTIYF. As DNA, the CDR3 is TGTGCCAGCAGTCCTCGGACAGGGAGTAAGTCTGGAAACACCATATATTTT.

This clonotype was counted only a few times. The V and J genes are TRBV5-1 and TRBJ2-6, with 9 bases fitting TRBD1. Germline V lookup: CDR1 SGHRS, CDR2 YFSETQ. The CDR3 is 16 residues long. The trim removed 0 bases at V and 2 bases at J, leaving 0 bases unmatched. The CDR3: CASSLGQGAGANVLTF. The CDR3 DNA is TGCGCCAGCAGCTTGGGACAGGGGGCTGGGGCCAACGTCCTGACTTTC. Full variable domain (rest looked up from reference TRBV5-1 and TRBJ2-6): KAGVTQTPRYLIKTRGQQVTLSCSPISGHRSVSWYQQTPGQGLQFLFEYFSETQRNKGNFPGRFSGRQFSNSRSEMNVSTLELGDSALYLCASSLGQGAGANVLTFGAGSRLTVL.

This clonotype was counted only a few times. The chain couples TRBV5-5 to TRBJ1-1, with D unclear. There are 13 residues in the CDR3. CDR1 is SGHKS, CDR2 YYEKEE, per germline (reference sequence). V was trimmed by 0 bases and J by 10 bases, leaving 13 bases between them. DNA of the CDR3: TGTGCCAGCAGCTTGGGCCTTCATTATACAGCTTTCTTT. Protein: CASSLGLHYTAFF.

V usage is TRBV12-3 or TRBV12-4 and J usage is TRBJ2-3; D is undetermined. The CDR3 contains 15 residues. V was trimmed by 4 bases and J by 8 bases, leaving 19 bases between them. The CDR3 DNA reads as TGTGCCAGCAGTTCTCCCAGGCGGCAGGACCCTACGCAGTATTTT. Translating gives CASSSPRRQDPTQYF.

This clonotype appeared a few times. V gene TRBV6-5 combines with J gene TRBJ1-5; 9 nucleotides match TRBD1. The CDR3 loop spans 16 amino acids. J was trimmed by 6 bases and V by 5 bases; bases with no gene match: 11. Per the germline V gene, CDR1 is MNHEY and CDR2 is SVGAGI. The CDR3 spells CASSKTGGDFRQPQHF. DNA for the CDR3: TGTGCCAGCAGTAAAACAGGGGGCGATTTTCGTCAGCCCCAGCATTTT.

This clonotype was counted at least ten times. The chain employs TRBV6-2 or TRBV6-3 and TRBJ2-2, with D unclear. The CDR3 totals 16 residues. In germline, CDR1 is MNHEY, CDR2 SVGEGT. V lost 0 bases and J lost 7, with 15 bases in between. The CDR3 is CASSYSKAPAGGELFF. DNA of the CDR3: TGTGCCAGCAGTTACTCCAAAGCCCCGGCCGGCGGGGAGCTGTTTTTT.

This clonotype was recorded many times. In DNA form, the CDR3 reads TGCAGTGCTAGAGATGGGGCCCGATCGGCAGCTGAAGCTTTCTTT. It translates to CSARDGARSAAEAFF. The rearrangement links TRBV20-1 to TRBJ1-1; D may be TRBD1 (5 bases). Germline CDR1 DFQATT, CDR2 SNEGSKA (reference sequence). V was trimmed by 0 bases and J by 6 bases, leaving 17 bases between them. This CDR3 has 15 amino acids.

This clonotype was seen only a few times. This chain links TRBV4-1 with TRBJ1-1; the match to TRBD1 covers 9 bases. The V gene end was trimmed by 0 bases and the J gene end by 1 base; junction bases not matched to a gene: 9. The CDR3 length is 18 residues. In germline, CDR1 is MGHRA, CDR2 YSYEKL. The CDR3 sequence is CASSQDGLPDRGNTEAFF. Here the CDR3 DNA reads TGCGCCAGCAGCCAAGATGGGCTACCGGACAGGGGGAACACTGAAGCTTTCTTT.

This rearrangement joins TRBV24-1 to TRBJ2-5, with D maybe TRBD2 (5 bases). The CDR3 is 16 amino acids. V was pared by 3 bases and J by 3 bases, with 16 bases between. Germline CDR1 is KGHDR and CDR2 is SFDVKD. CDR3 in DNA: TGTGCCACCAGTGATCTCAGGCCCGGGGAAAAAGAGACCCAGTACTTC. It is translated as CATSDLRPGEKETQYF.

Many counts were recorded for this clonotype. This chain links TRBV5-6 with TRBJ1-2; no clear D. Per the germline V gene, CDR1 is SGHDT and CDR2 is YYEEEE. The CDR3 spans 14 residues. V gave up 1 base and J gave up 4 bases, with 11 bases separating them. CDR3: CASSLSGTAYGYTF. The CDR3 bases are TGTGCCAGCAGCTTGAGCGGCACGGCCTATGGCTACACCTTC.

This clonotype was seen a few times. The V and J genes are TRBV20-1 and TRBJ2-3; D is unresolved. Trimming left V 3 bases short and J 4 bases short, with 14 bases between. CDR1 and CDR2 (germline): DFQATT, SNEGSKA (reference sequence). This CDR3 spans 14 amino acids. The CDR3 nucleotides read TGCAGTGCTAGCGATTCGTGGCAGGCAGATACGCAGTATTTT. Protein: CSASDSWQADTQYF.

In the case of this clonotype: One end of the junction does not line up with germline, which may come from a read error. J is TRBJ1-2 and V is TRBV4-1; 10 nucleotides agree with TRBD1. Germline V CDR1 and CDR2: MGHRA, YSYEKL. CDR3 length equals 16 residues. The CDR3 DNA is TGCGCCAGCAGTCAAGGGACAGGGGTGGTAGACTATGGCTACACCTTC. Protein: CASSQGTGVVDYGYTF.

The chain carries TRBV27 and TRBJ1-2; 8 bases are shared with TRBD1. The CDR3 runs 14 residues. Per the germline V gene, CDR1 is MNHEY and CDR2 is SMNVEV (reference sequence). J was trimmed by 5 bases and V by 0 bases; bases with no gene match: 2. The CDR3, as DNA: TGTGCCAGCAGTTTATCTCAGGGGGCGTATGGCTACACCTTC. This sequence encodes CASSLSQGAYGYTF.

The V call is TRBV20-1, the J call TRBJ2-1; 12 nucleotides match TRBD2. J gave up 6 bases and V 6 bases, and 12 bases lay outside the gene matches. Germline values: CDR1 DFQATT, CDR2 SNEGSKA (reference sequence). The CDR3 runs 16 residues. The CDR3 reads CSAPNRETSGGNEQFF. CDR3 sequence (DNA): TGCAGTGCCCCCAATCGTGAGACTAGCGGGGGCAATGAGCAGTTCTTC.

This clonotype was observed a few times. The CDR3 bases are TGTGCCAGCAGCTTGGCGGGACTAGCGGGAAACGAGCAGTACTTC. Translating gives CASSLAGLAGNEQYF. The V gene is TRBV7-2, the J gene TRBJ2-7, with 13 positions matching TRBD2. Germline CDR1 SGHTA, CDR2 FQGNSA. The CDR3 loop spans 15 amino acids. Trimming at V came to 3 bases and at J to 5 bases, leaving 4 bases not matched to a gene.

This clonotype has a handful of counts. The chain is built from TRBV9 and TRBJ1-1; 10 bases are a match to TRBD1. This CDR3 spans 14 amino acids. V was clipped by 3 bases and J by 7 bases; unmatched bases: 6. Looked up from germline, CDR1 is SGDLS and CDR2 is YYNGEE. CDR3 nucleotide sequence: TGTGCCAGCAGCGGGGGGGACAGGGGACTTGAAGCTTTCTTT. Translation gives CASSGGDRGLEAFF.

The CDR3 nucleotides read TGCAGTGCTACCAGACAGGGCGGGGTCATAGGCTACACCTTC. Protein: CSATRQGGVIGYTF. V is TRBV20-1 and J is TRBJ1-2, with TRBD1 matching 7 bases. The germline gives CDR1 DFQATT, CDR2 SNEGSKA (reference sequence). Trimming at V came to 4 bases and at J to 8 bases, leaving 13 bases not matched to a gene. The CDR3 extends over 14 amino acids.

This clonotype showed up just a few times. The chain employs TRBV11-2 and TRBJ2-5, with a weak D call TRBD1 (6 bases). Germline V gene data show CDR1 as SGHAT and CDR2 as FQNNGV. The CDR3 contains 12 residues. V was shortened by 9 bases and J by 4 bases, with 12 bases between the two germline ends. CDR3 nucleotide sequence: TGTGCCAGAACTCGAGGGGGAGAGACCCAGTACTTC. Protein product: CARTRGGETQYF.

Points on this clonotype: Sequence at one end of the junction differs from germline and may be a read error. This chain links TRBV5-1 with TRBJ1-3, with 9 nucleotides matching TRBD1. The CDR3 consists of 12 residues. In germline, CDR1 is SGHRS, CDR2 YFSETQ. CDR3 amino acids: CASRTGTGPLDF. As DNA, the CDR3 is TGCGCCAGCCGCACCGGGACAGGGCCTCTGGATTTT.

This clonotype was counted between two and nine times. Its ends do not fully match the called genes, so a read error is possible. This rearrangement joins TRBV19 to TRBJ2-2; possibly TRBD1 or TRBD2 for D (5 bases each). This CDR3 is 16 amino acids long. Per the germline V gene, CDR1 is LNHDA and CDR2 is SQIVND (reference sequence). The CDR3: CASSTPGTGNTGEPFF. CDR3 DNA: TGTGCCAGTAGTACCCCCGGGACGGGGAACACCGGGGAGCCGTTTTTT.

On this clonotype: A read error may produce the germline difference seen at one junction end. The chain couples TRBV9 to TRBJ2-3; D may be TRBD2 (5 bases). The germline V gene encodes CDR1 SGDLS and CDR2 YYNGEE. This CDR3 has 14 amino acids. The CDR3 is CARSVLGVADTQYF. In nucleotides, the CDR3 is TGTGCCAGGAGCGTACTGGGAGTGGCAGATACGCAGTATTTT.